Included here is one TCR beta chain sequence, with context. This clonotype was detected ten times or more. The antigen it recognizes is unknown. No much larger clone is present one base from it, and per-base qualities are unavailable. The library came from 5' RACE. These reads were obtained on an Illumina HiSeq 2000. A universal primer binding site was introduced by template switching, and a unique molecular identifier was present in the final cDNA, enabling accurate counting of TCR cDNA molecules. First-strand cDNA for TCR alpha and beta chains was synthesized from specific primers in the conserved constant-segment region. To control for contamination, each cDNA library was double barcoded with a SMART-Mk sample barcode plus Illumina barcodes. TruSeq adapter sequences and Illumina sample barcodes were added in two successive PCR steps. The Illumina HiSeq platform was used with custom primers to sequence TCR alpha and beta cDNA libraries. The authors' pipeline ran thus. Raw reads were processed with MiGEC to extract unique molecular identifiers, and MiXCR was used to determine CDR3 positions. For each individual, recombination models were inferred using an EM algorithm with the repgenHMM and IGoR tools. The tcR package in R was used for shared clonotype analysis, with sharing normalized by the product of cloneset sizes. To study raw recombination without the effects of thymic and clonal selection, out-of-frame nonproductive sequences were analyzed. TCRdb ran its own pipeline on the public reads, namely fastp trimming at Q25 and MiXCR clone calling, and kept in-frame beta chains. Rows with one shared CDR3 protein collapse into an entry with the most common genes and DNA. The V and J calls were determined by TCRdb, not by the authors. The sample table lists hundreds of thousands of distinct CDR3 sequences, less than 25% of them with a count of one. The ten most abundant clones make up 4% to 5.5% of the sample.

These data come from a study of identical twins (dated by TCRdb to the mid-2010s). Study-level background: The study deep-sequenced TCR alpha and beta repertoires from monozygotic twins, unrelated adults of various ages and cord blood to test whether fetal clonotypes persist. Replicate twin experiments were performed at different times using different library preparation protocols to rule out contamination. Here is what the overall study found, with its caveats: A weaker excess of twin sharing was found in beta out-of-frame sequences because the signal-to-noise ratio was lowered by fewer shared sequences. Compared with coincidental sharing between unrelated individuals, out-of-frame TCR alpha sequences shared between twins showed an excess of sequences with low generation probability. Fewer insertions were carried by abundant cord blood beta clonotypes, a similar but weaker trend appeared in young adult naive repertoires, and no such trend appeared in memory repertoires. Out-of-frame TCR alpha sharing in monozygotic twins was systematically underestimated by recombination models, whereas sharing between unrelated individuals was in agreement with the recombination models. Invariant T cells such as MAIT and iNKT could partly confound zero-insertion analyses, though diverse VJ usage argued against this for most clonotypes. Because the same donors could not be followed over many years, the conclusions depended on cross-sectional statistical analysis.

Between the V and J ends, shortened by 2 bases and 3 bases respectively, the junction contains 4 bases. From cysteine to phenylalanine, the CDR3 is 13 amino acids long. The kept DNA is CDR3 alone, 39 bases in frame from the first base. Sequences MNHEY (CDR1) and SVGAGI (CDR2) are obtained from the germline V gene. Only healthy Caucasian donors were included. Three pairs of female monozygotic twins, all aged 18 to 29 years, were included in the twin cohort. The RNA used for TCR libraries was isolated from peripheral blood mononuclear cells. This sample was also put to use in a study of T cells expressing NK-cell markers. The second study's paper adds: TCR beta-chain repertoires were profiled in sorted CD3+CD56+NKG2C+, CD3+CD56+NKG2C- and CD3+CD56-NKG2C+ T-cell subsets from fewer than 10 donors. Seven of the eight sequenced donors were HCMV-seropositive and one was HCMV-seronegative. In several experiments an anti-gammadeltaTCR antibody was added to restrict sorting to alphabetaTCR-expressing T cells. In roughly 6 donors, the dominant CD3+CD56+NKG2C+ clonotypes were among the top 10 CD8+ clonotypes and accounted for roughly 1.0-8% of CD8+ T cells. Those dominant clonotypes were again the most abundant among CD3+CD56-NKG2C+ cells in a few donors, at about 25-60.1%. Whether the expanded NKG2C-expressing T cell clones were specific for HCMV antigens remained unclear. All eight donors whose samples were sequenced were randomly selected healthy volunteers, three of them men and five women. To determine HCMV serostatus, a commercial ELISA kit was used to detect HCMV-specific IgG in serum. For several donors, bulk peripheral blood T-cell repertoires were also sequenced from unsorted PBMC. MIGEC handled demultiplexing of the reads and grouping by UMI, while MiTCR was used to assemble and quantify clonotypes. To exclude erroneous sequences, only TCR cDNA sequences supported by at least two reads were retained. The tcR package was used for downstream repertoire analysis, with clonotypes matched between fractions based on CDR3 nucleotide sequence plus V segment. Antigen specificity was annotated against VDJdb with VDJmatch, allowing one amino acid substitution in CDR3.

The chain is assembled from TRBV6-5 and TRBJ2-2, with the D gene uncertain. The clonotype originates from a woman between 18 and 29 years old in good health. The sequencing input was PBMCs. CDR3 sequence: CASSYGYTGELFF. The nucleotide sequence reads as follows: TGTGCCAGCAGTTACGGGTACACCGGGGAGCTGTTTTTT.